These 10 T cell receptor beta chains were sequenced from one sample in a study of blood T cell repertoires in COVID-19. Assay: immunoSEQ multiplex PCR; the TCRdb copy retains only in-frame clones and omits some. The sample has some 240,000 clones, 85% seen once. Sequences were obtained from peripheral blood. Receptors originate from a woman in her seventies with COVID-19, enrolled during active disease.

This clone has more than one count but fewer than ten. The sample holds other DNA sequences that translate to the same CDR3. The chain links TRBV3-1 (or the pseudogene TRBV3-2) to TRBJ2-3, with TRBD2 identical over 15 bases. The CDR3 consists of 16 residues. Germline CDR1 LGHDT, CDR2 YNNKEL (reference sequence). V lost 4 bases and J lost 4; bases outside the gene matches: 3. CDR3 in amino acids: CASSLRTSGGADTQYF. CDR3 DNA: TGTGCCAGCAGCCTCAGGACTAGCGGGGGGGCAGATACGCAGTATTTT.

V usage is TRBV15 and J usage is TRBJ1-2, with a weak D call TRBD1 (6 bases). Germline values: CDR1 LNHNV, CDR2 YYDKDF (reference sequence). The CDR3 is made up of 16 amino acids. The germline V and J ends were trimmed by 0 bases and 4 bases, with 15 bases remaining between them. The CDR3 bases are TGTGCCACCAGCAGAGATCCAGGGGTATGGATCTATGGCTACACCTTC. Protein sequence: CATSRDPGVWIYGYTF.

A single count supports this clone. Additional DNA sequences in this sample encode the identical CDR3. This chain joins TRBV5-6 and TRBJ1-3; TRBD1 matches 9 bases. The germline V gene encodes CDR1 SGHDT and CDR2 YYEEEE. Unmatched junction bases numbered 5, after V lost 3 bases and J lost 4 bases. CDR3 size: 15 residues. The CDR3 region is CASSSGTGRGNTIYF. CDR3 DNA: TGTGCCAGCAGCTCCGGGACAGGGAGGGGAAACACCATATATTTT.

The V call is TRBV29-1, the J call TRBJ1-1, with D possibly matching TRBD1 (6 bases). In germline, CDR1 is SQVTM, CDR2 ANQGSEA. The length of the CDR3 is 11 residues. Trimming took off 4 bases at V and 10 bases at J, with 13 bases between the two ends. The CDR3 DNA is TGCAGCGTTGGATCCGGGACAACAGCTTTCTTT. Its protein is CSVGSGTTAFF.

The chain is built from TRBV18 and TRBJ1-1; D call uncertain. Trimming took 8 bases from V and 10 from J, leaving 14 bases between them. The CDR3 covers 11 residues. The germline gives CDR1 KGHSH, CDR2 LQKENI. The CDR3 reads CASSDRHSAFF. The DNA of the CDR3 is TGTGCCAGCAGCGACCGTCACTCAGCTTTCTTT.

The J gene is TRBJ1-2, the V gene TRBV19; no firm D call. V dropped 7 bases and J dropped 4 bases, with 13 bases sitting between them. The germline V gene has CDR1 LNHDA and CDR2 SQIVND (reference sequence). There are 13 residues in the CDR3. CDR3 sequence: CASNPGPFYGYTF. CDR3 in DNA: TGTGCCAGTAACCCAGGCCCGTTCTATGGCTACACCTTC.

This clone was observed a few times. The chain employs TRBV29-1 and TRBJ1-1, with no clear D. Germline loops: CDR1 SQVTM, CDR2 ANQGSEA. The CDR3 consists of 13 residues. V gave up 7 bases and J gave up 0 bases, with 12 bases separating them. CDR3 bases: TGCAGCGCACCAGGAAAAATGAACACTGAAGCTTTCTTT. Translation gives CSAPGKMNTEAFF.

The chain links TRBV28 to TRBJ1-4; D is unresolved. The germline V gene encodes CDR1 MDHEN and CDR2 SYDVKM. Between the trimmed V and J ends, which lost 8 bases and 4 bases, there was a span of 11 bases. The CDR3 is made up of 13 amino acids. The CDR3: CASGEAVNEKLFF. The CDR3, as DNA: TGTGCCAGCGGCGAGGCAGTTAATGAAAAACTGTTTTTT.

In its sample, this clone was seen a few times. The chain recombines TRBV7-6 with TRBJ2-7, with D unresolved. V lost 0 bases, J lost 2 bases, and 11 bases lay in between. CDR1 is SGHVS, CDR2 FNYEAQ, per germline. This CDR3 region has 15 residues. The CDR3 loop reads CASSLAITGAYEQYF. The CDR3, as DNA: TGTGCCAGCAGCTTAGCGATAACCGGAGCCTACGAGCAGTACTTC.

This clone was found once. This chain connects TRBV7-3 to TRBJ1-1; TRBD1 is a possible D gene (6 bases). The V end was cut by 4 bases, the J end by 0 bases, with 12 bases between. The CDR3 has 15 residues. The germline V gene encodes CDR1 SGHTA and CDR2 FQGTGA. The CDR3 DNA sequence: TGTGCCAGCAGCTGGGGGGGCCCTATGAACACTGAAGCTTTCTTT. The encoded protein is CASSWGGPMNTEAFF.